This passage covers 25 T cell receptor beta chains from one sample sequenced in a study of CD8 T cells in ankylosing spondylitis. TCRdb analysed the 5' RACE reads with MiXCR anew, one entry per CDR3 protein. The profile shows around 39,000 distinct CDR3 sequences, over 10% of them singletons. Specimen: synovial fluid, either unsorted or a sorted T cell fraction (not recorded which). These TCRs come from a male donor with ankylosing spondylitis.

V and J are TRBV7-8 and TRBJ1-1, with 8 bases lining up with TRBD1. The CDR3 runs 16 residues. Germline loops: CDR1 SGHVS, CDR2 FQNEAQ. Trimming cost V 0 bases and J 2 bases; bases outside gene matches: 5. The chain's CDR3 is CASSLARPGGNTEAFF. DNA of the CDR3: TGTGCCAGCAGCTTAGCGCGCCCAGGGGGCAACACTGAAGCTTTCTTT.

J is TRBJ1-2 and V is TRBV27, with D hard to call. CDR1 and CDR2 (germline): MNHEY, SMNVEV (reference sequence). The CDR3 covers 14 residues. The ends were cut back, 3 bases at V and 3 bases at J, with 11 bases in the middle. CDR3 bases: TGTGCCAGCAGTTTCAGCGGTCCGGACTATGGCTACACCTTC. Its translation is CASSFSGPDYGYTF.

The table lists this clonotype with a few counts. The genes are TRBV10-3 and TRBJ1-6, with a weak D call TRBD1 (5 bases). The CDR3 is 15 residues long. Germline CDR1 ENHRY, CDR2 SYGVKD. Deletions cut 6 bases from V and 9 bases from J, with 18 bases between. The CDR3 DNA sequence: TGTGCCATCAGACACTACTTGGGGGTGCCTTCACCCCTCCACTTT. Its translation: CAIRHYLGVPSPLHF.

The genes are TRBV20-1 and TRBJ2-3; TRBD2 matches at 9 bases. Germline CDR1 reads DFQATT; CDR2 reads SNEGSKA (reference sequence). The CDR3 runs to 15 residues. After removal of 4 bases from V and 3 bases from J, the junction contained 8 bases not matched to a gene. The CDR3 sequence: CSATPASGVTDTQYF. DNA for the CDR3: TGCAGTGCTACCCCGGCTAGCGGGGTAACAGATACGCAGTATTTT.

This clonotype has ten or more counts. The rearrangement links TRBV20-1 to TRBJ1-5; tentative D call: TRBD1 (5 bases). The CDR3 sequence is 14 residues long. V shed 4 bases and J shed 5 bases, with 15 bases lying between them. CDR1 and CDR2 from the germline V gene are DFQATT and SNEGSKA (reference sequence). The CDR3 bases are TGCAGTGCTACAGGACTCGAGGGGCATCAGCCCCAGCATTTT. Its protein product is CSATGLEGHQPQHF.

The chain joins TRBV7-9 to TRBJ1-1; 8 bases match TRBD1. The length of the CDR3 is 17 residues. CDR1 and CDR2 (germline): SEHNR, FQNEAQ (reference sequence). The trim removed 4 bases at V and 1 base at J, leaving 11 bases unmatched. The CDR3 region has the DNA TGTGCCAGCAGCTCCCGCCCGGGGCAGGGGGCGAACACTGAAGCTTTCTTT. This gives the protein CASSSRPGQGANTEAFF.

Many counts were recorded for this clonotype. The chain recombines TRBV11-2 with TRBJ1-1; the D is unclear. Trimming removed 7 bases at V and 5 bases at J, with 14 bases between. Germline-derived CDR1 and CDR2 are SGHAT and FQNNGV. The CDR3 contains 13 residues. This CDR3 is CASTPRVRTEAFF. The CDR3 nucleotides are TGTGCCAGCACCCCCCGGGTTCGGACTGAAGCTTTCTTT.

V gene TRBV6-2 or TRBV6-3 combines with J gene TRBJ1-1; no clear D gene. The CDR3 covers 13 residues. With 1 base removed from V and 2 bases from J, the gap between germline ends came to 5 bases. CDR1 and CDR2 (germline): MNHEY, SVGEGT. DNA of the CDR3: TGTGCCAGCAGTTACTTGACAAACACTGAAGCTTTCTTT. Its translation: CASSYLTNTEAFF.

By share, this clonotype counts as medium-sized. The rearrangement joins TRBV12-3 or TRBV12-4 to TRBJ1-1, with D possibly TRBD1 on 5 matching bases. The CDR3 is made up of 13 amino acids. The V end lost 3 bases, the J end lost 3 bases, and 8 bases lay between the germline ends. CDR3: CASSFGGHTEAFF. Written as DNA, the CDR3 is TGTGCCAGCAGTTTTGGGGGACACACTGAAGCTTTCTTT.

CDR3 protein: CASSSLAGSYEQYF. DNA of the CDR3: TGTGCCAGCAGTTCCTTAGCGGGGAGCTACGAGCAGTACTTC. This chain links TRBV28 with TRBJ2-7; 8 nucleotides align to TRBD2. The CDR3 extends over 14 amino acids. With 4 bases clipped from V and 3 bases from J, the junction kept 5 bases outside the gene matches. CDR1 and CDR2 from the germline V gene are MDHEN and SYDVKM. Using reference TRBV28 and TRBJ2-7 for the parts outside the CDR3, the full variable domain is DVKVTQSSRYLVKRTGEKVFLECVQDMDHENMFWYRQDPGLGLRLIYFSYDVKMKEKGDIPEGYSVSREKKERFSLILESASTNQTSMYLCASSSLAGSYEQYFGPGTRLTVT.

As to this clonotype: Possible read error: a much larger clone is one base away. The gene calls are TRBV20-1 and TRBJ1-6; weak D call: TRBD1 (5 bases). This CDR3 has 16 amino acids. The V gene's germline CDR1 is DFQATT and CDR2 SNEGSKA (reference sequence). The CDR3 sequence: CSAPGGPLSHNSPLHF. The CDR3, as DNA: TGCAGTGCTCCCGGGGGACCACTCTCCCATAATTCACCCCTCCACTTT.

The rearrangement uses TRBV7-9 and TRBJ2-7; no firm D call. Trimming took off 3 bases at V and 1 base at J, with 13 bases between the two ends. Germline-derived CDR1 and CDR2 are SEHNR and FQNEAQ (reference sequence). There are 15 residues in the CDR3. The CDR3 bases are TGTGCCAGCAGCTTCCCCACTCGTGGATCCTACGAGCAGTACTTC. As protein: CASSFPTRGSYEQYF. Using reference TRBV7-9 and TRBJ2-7 for the parts outside the CDR3, the full variable domain is DTGVSQNPRHKITKRGQNVTFRCDPISEHNRLYWYRQTLGQGPEFLTYFQNEAQLEKSRLLSDRFSAERPKGSFSTLEIQRTEQGDSAMYLCASSFPTRGSYEQYFGPGTRLTVT.

As concerns this clonotype: With a much larger clone just one base away, this may be a read error. This chain uses TRBV6-4 with TRBJ2-1; D is ambiguous. Germline values: CDR1 MRHNA, CDR2 SNTAGT. The CDR3 sequence is 16 residues long. This chain's CDR3 is CASSDTLSISYNEKFF. CDR3 nucleotide sequence: TGTGCCAGCAGTGACACATTGTCAATCTCCTACAATGAGAAGTTCTTC.

The rearrangement links TRBV27 to TRBJ2-1; TRBD1 or TRBD2 may be the D gene (5 bases each). Trimming pared 2 bases from V and 4 bases from J, leaving 12 bases between. Germline CDR1 and CDR2: MNHEY and SMNVEV (reference sequence). This CDR3 has 15 amino acids. CDR3 DNA sequence: TGTGCCAGCAGTTTAGGGGGTCGGGCATACAATGAGCAGTTCTTC. Encoded protein: CASSLGGRAYNEQFF.

There are many counts of this clonotype. The J gene is TRBJ2-7, the V gene TRBV3-1, with D possibly TRBD1 on 5 matching bases. Trimming took off 5 bases at V and 6 bases at J, with 8 bases between the two ends. Germline V lookup: CDR1 LGHDT, CDR2 YNNKEL (reference sequence). There are 11 residues in the CDR3. For the CDR3, the DNA is TGTGCCAGCAGCGGGGCTCTCGAGCAGTACTTC. Residues: CASSGALEQYF.

This clonotype was seen just once. The chain is built from TRBV27 and TRBJ2-7; 10 positions match TRBD2. This CDR3 contains 14 residues. After removal of 3 bases from V and 5 bases from J, the junction contained 4 bases not matched to a gene. Germline CDR1 is MNHEY and CDR2 is SMNVEV (reference sequence). CDR3: CASSLLAGAHEQYF. CDR3 nucleotides: TGTGCCAGCAGTTTGCTAGCGGGGGCCCACGAGCAGTACTTC.

The V and J genes are TRBV28 and TRBJ2-6; no firm D call. The length of the CDR3 is 16 residues. Germline V gene lookup returns CDR1 MDHEN and CDR2 SYDVKM. The ends were cut back, 4 bases at V and 0 bases at J, with 10 bases in the middle. The CDR3 region is CASSSTIGSGANVLTF. The CDR3 nucleotides read TGTGCCAGCAGTTCAACGATCGGCTCTGGGGCCAACGTCCTGACTTTC. Together with reference TRBV28 and TRBJ2-6, the CDR3 gives the full variable domain: DVKVTQSSRYLVKRTGEKVFLECVQDMDHENMFWYRQDPGLGLRLIYFSYDVKMKEKGDIPEGYSVSREKKERFSLILESASTNQTSMYLCASSSTIGSGANVLTFGAGSRLTVL.

This clonotype was seen only a few times. This chain uses TRBV6-4 with TRBJ2-1; the D is unclear. The CDR3 runs 15 residues. Germline lookup yields CDR1 MRHNA and CDR2 SNTAGT. V lost 4 bases and J lost 0, with 10 bases in between. CDR3 in amino acids: CASSVAPSSYNEQFF. In DNA form, the CDR3 reads TGTGCCAGCAGTGTGGCGCCTAGCTCCTACAATGAGCAGTTCTTC.

This clonotype has a count of ten or more. The chain is built from TRBV5-6 and TRBJ1-1, with TRBD1 matching over 7 bases. This CDR3 contains 16 residues. The J segment lost 0 bases and the V segment lost 0 bases, leaving 5 bases of the junction unmatched. Germline lookup yields CDR1 SGHDT and CDR2 YYEEEE. The CDR3 DNA follows: TGTGCCAGCAGCTTGGAGCAGACAGGGATGAACACTGAAGCTTTCTTT. Amino acids: CASSLEQTGMNTEAFF.

A few counts support this clonotype. V is TRBV7-9 and J is TRBJ2-2; the D gene is possibly TRBD2 (5 bases). CDR3 length: 16 residues. The germline V and J ends were trimmed by 1 base and 2 bases, with 11 bases remaining between them. Germline CDR1 SEHNR, CDR2 FQNEAQ (reference sequence). For the CDR3, the DNA is TGTGCCAGCAGCTTAGAGTCAGGACTTAACACCGGGGAGCTGTTTTTT. Residues: CASSLESGLNTGELFF.

The chain couples TRBV27 to TRBJ2-7; TRBD1 is a possible D gene (6 bases). V lost 1 base to trimming and J lost 2 bases, with 9 bases between them. CDR3 length equals 14 residues. Looked up from germline, CDR1 is MNHEY and CDR2 is SMNVEV (reference sequence). For the CDR3, the DNA is TGTGCCAGCAGTTTATACAGGGCCCCCTACGAGCAGTACTTC. Translation: CASSLYRAPYEQYF.

The chain uses TRBV28 and TRBJ2-1; TRBD2 is a possible D gene (7 bases). V gave up 4 bases and J gave up 0 bases, with 19 bases separating them. CDR1 and CDR2 (germline): MDHEN, SYDVKM. The CDR3 is 18 residues long. The CDR3 region has the DNA TGTGCCAGCAGTTCCCCAGGGGTCGGGAGGAGCTCCTACAATGAGCAGTTCTTC. This codes for CASSSPGVGRSSYNEQFF.

In regard to this clonotype: Possible read error: a much larger clone is one base away. V usage is TRBV3-1 and J usage is TRBJ2-1; D is possibly TRBD2 (6 bases). The CDR3 contains 13 residues. CDR1 and CDR2 (germline): LGHDT, YNNKEL (reference sequence). The CDR3 reads CSSSSLAPNEQFF. The CDR3 bases are TGTTCCAGCAGCTCACTAGCACCCAATGAGCAGTTCTTC.

This clonotype was counted between two and nine times. The genes are TRBV4-1 and TRBJ2-1; D gene uncertain. V was shortened by 0 bases and J by 2 bases, with 11 bases between the two germline ends. This CDR3 region has 16 residues. Germline CDR1 reads MGHRA; CDR2 reads YSYEKL. CDR3 sequence: CASSQEVGLAYNEQFF. The CDR3 DNA is TGCGCCAGCAGCCAAGAAGTGGGCTTAGCCTACAATGAGCAGTTCTTC.

The chain has TRBV4-3 and TRBJ1-4; D is perhaps TRBD1 (5 bases). Germline V gene data show CDR1 as LGHNA and CDR2 as YSLEER. The ends were cut back, 0 bases at V and 8 bases at J, with 13 bases in the middle. The CDR3 extends over 15 amino acids. CDR3 in amino acids: CASSQDRQGWEKLFF. In nucleotides, the CDR3 is TGCGCCAGCAGCCAAGATCGGCAGGGTTGGGAAAAACTGTTTTTT.